The 13 T cell receptor beta chains below all came from one sample that was sequenced in a study of PD-L1 blockade in urothelial cancer. Generated by immunoSEQ multiplex PCR, the TCRdb table keeps only in-frame clones and is missing some. The sample lists 60,000 to 65,000 clones; approximately 81% were seen once. Time point here: pretreatment peripheral blood. Sequenced here: PBMCs, sampled around atezolizumab (anti-PD-L1) treatment. The receptors were gathered from a man in his 70s with urothelial cancer.

This chain connects TRBV19 to TRBJ2-7; TRBD2 agrees at 8 bases. This CDR3 region has 14 residues. In germline, CDR1 is LNHDA, CDR2 SQIVND (reference sequence). V lost 5 bases, J lost 6 bases, and 9 bases stayed unmatched. CDR3 DNA sequence: TGTGCCAGTAGTCTTCCGGGACTAGGGCTCGAGCAGTACTTC. Its protein is CASSLPGLGLEQYF.

V is TRBV6-1 and J is TRBJ2-7; TRBD2 agrees at 7 bases. CDR1 is MNHNS and CDR2 is SASEGT in the germline V gene. V lost 6 bases, J lost 1 base, and 9 bases stayed unmatched. This CDR3 has 15 residues. Here the CDR3 DNA reads TGTGCCAGCAGCCTGAGCGGGGCCCTTTCCTACGAGCAGTACTTC. Its translation is CASSLSGALSYEQYF.

In its sample, this clone was seen once. The chain uses TRBV5-1 and TRBJ2-5; possibly TRBD1 for D (6 bases). Trimming took off 2 bases at V and 2 bases at J, with 10 bases between the two ends. Germline V gene sequence: CDR1 SGHRS, CDR2 YFSETQ. This CDR3 region has 14 residues. In nucleotides, the CDR3 is TGCGCCAGCAGCTTACAGGGTGGGCAAGAGACCCAGTACTTC. Amino acid sequence: CASSLQGGQETQYF.

This clone was detected only once. The J gene is TRBJ2-1, the V gene TRBV5-1; 11 nucleotides align to TRBD2. Per the germline V gene, CDR1 is SGHRS and CDR2 is YFSETQ. With V trimmed by 4 bases and J by 4 bases, 10 bases remained unmatched. CDR3 length: 17 residues. In nucleotides, the CDR3 is TGCGCCAGCAGCCTCGGGACTAGCGGAGGGGGTTACAATGAGCAGTTCTTC. Protein: CASSLGTSGGGYNEQFF.

V is TRBV7-8 and J is TRBJ1-4; D ambiguous. Germline CDR1 reads SGHVS; CDR2 reads FQNEAQ. There are 13 residues in the CDR3. Trimming took 5 bases from V and 3 from J, leaving 7 bases between them. In nucleotides, the CDR3 is TGTGCCAGCAGCCTCGGGGCTAATGAAAAACTGTTTTTT. As protein: CASSLGANEKLFF.

Only a few counts were recorded for this clone. The chain combines TRBV10-3 with TRBJ2-7; 8 positions match TRBD1. Looked up from germline, CDR1 is ENHRY and CDR2 is SYGVKD. The CDR3 spans 13 residues. V was pared by 2 bases and J by 3 bases, with 0 bases of the junction left unmatched. The DNA of the CDR3 is TGTGCCATCAGTGAGGGACAGGGCTACGAGCAGTACTTC. Encoded protein: CAISEGQGYEQYF.

The chain uses TRBV11-2 and TRBJ2-2; D perhaps matches TRBD1 (5 bases). Trimming removed 3 bases from V and 7 bases from J, with 15 bases in between. Germline V CDR1 and CDR2: SGHAT, FQNNGV. The CDR3 spans 15 residues. CDR3 sequence: CASSLGSGADGELFF. CDR3 in DNA: TGTGCCAGCAGCTTGGGGTCTGGGGCAGACGGGGAGCTGTTTTTT.

The genes are TRBV25-1 and TRBJ1-4; 10 bases align to TRBD1. Germline V gene data show CDR1 as MGHDK and CDR2 as SYGVNS. V lost 5 bases to trimming and J lost 10 bases; unmatched junction nucleotides: 13. The CDR3 is 16 residues long. The CDR3 loop is CASSQSGGTGVVKLFF. Written as DNA, the CDR3 is TGTGCCAGCAGTCAATCAGGGGGGACAGGGGTGGTAAAACTGTTTTTT. Using reference TRBV25-1 and TRBJ1-4 for the parts outside the CDR3, the full variable domain is EADIYQTPRYLVIGTGKKITLECSQTMGHDKMYWYQQDPGMELHLIHYSYGVNSTEKGDLSSESTVSRIRTEHFPLTLESARPSHTSQYLCASSQSGGTGVVKLFFGSGTQLSVL.

The rearrangement links TRBV28 to TRBJ2-3; a weak D match, TRBD1 (6 bases). V lost 2 bases, J lost 4 bases, and 13 bases lay in between. CDR1 MDHEN and CDR2 SYDVKM come from the germline V gene. CDR3 size: 15 residues. The CDR3 DNA reads as TGTGCCAGCAGTTTAATACAGGGTGCGTCAGATACGCAGTATTTT. Encoded protein: CASSLIQGASDTQYF.

This clone came up a few times. At one boundary the junction diverges from the germline segment, which might be a read error. The rearrangement uses TRBV2 and TRBJ1-1; TRBD1 matches 7 bases. Germline-derived CDR1 and CDR2 are SNHLY and FYNNEI. This CDR3 has 14 amino acids. The CDR3 loop is CASCDRVEGAEAFF. Here the CDR3 DNA reads TGTGCCAGCTGTGACAGGGTCGAGGGGGCTGAAGCTTTCTTT.

The chain's CDR3 is CASSTWGGINYGYTF. In DNA form, the CDR3 reads TGTGCCAGCAGCACATGGGGGGGCATAAACTATGGCTACACCTTC. The gene calls are TRBV7-8 and TRBJ1-2; tentatively, D is TRBD1 (6 bases). This CDR3 has 15 amino acids. The ends were cut back, 5 bases at V and 2 bases at J, with 15 bases in the middle. Per the germline V gene, CDR1 is SGHVS and CDR2 is FQNEAQ. The entire variable domain, with the rest obtained from reference TRBV7-8 and TRBJ1-2, is as follows: GAGVSQSPRYKVAKRGQDVALRCDPISGHVSLFWYQQALGQGPEFLTYFQNEAQLDKSGLPSDRFFAERPEGSVSTLKIQRTQQEDSAVYLCASSTWGGINYGYTFGSGTRLTVV.

The chain uses TRBV10-1 and TRBJ1-2; 8 bases are a match to TRBD1. Germline CDR1 and CDR2: WNHNN and SYGVQD (reference sequence). Trimming took 6 bases from V and 3 from J; bases not matched to a gene: 3. The CDR3 has 13 residues. DNA for the CDR3: TGCGCCAGCAGCCGGACAGGGTACTATGGCTACACCTTC. This codes for CASSRTGYYGYTF.

CDR3 nucleotides: TGTGCCAGCAGCCAAGGTCTAGCGGGAGTCGAGCAGTACTTC. It encodes CASSQGLAGVEQYF. The chain has TRBV14 and TRBJ2-7, with 10 positions matching TRBD2. Germline CDR1 is SGHDN and CDR2 is FVKESK. The CDR3 totals 14 residues. V trimming: 1 base; J trimming: 6 bases; junction bases outside the gene matches: 3.